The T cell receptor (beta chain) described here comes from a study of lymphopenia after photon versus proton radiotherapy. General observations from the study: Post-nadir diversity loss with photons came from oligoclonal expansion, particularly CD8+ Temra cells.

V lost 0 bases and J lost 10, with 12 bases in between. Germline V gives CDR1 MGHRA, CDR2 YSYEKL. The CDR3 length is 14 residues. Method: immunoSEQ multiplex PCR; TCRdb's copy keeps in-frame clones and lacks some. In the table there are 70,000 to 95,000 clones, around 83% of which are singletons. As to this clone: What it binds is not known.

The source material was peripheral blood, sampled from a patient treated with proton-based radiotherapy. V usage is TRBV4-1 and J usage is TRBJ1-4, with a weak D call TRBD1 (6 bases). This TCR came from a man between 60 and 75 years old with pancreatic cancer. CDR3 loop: CASSQDLQGGKLFF. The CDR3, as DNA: TGCGCCAGCAGCCAAGATTTACAGGGCGGAAAACTGTTTTTT.